This T cell receptor beta chain was captured by sequencing in a study of blood T cell repertoires in COVID-19. Individuals drawn from 20 to 30 US areas were roughly 18 to 95 years old. Participant-reported clinical history was the basis for cohort assignment. The assay was immunoSEQ multiplex PCR, and TCRdb's table has in-frame clones only and misses some. The sample has about 310,000 clones, around nine tenths seen once. This CDR3 is built from 13 residues. Material: PBMCs or T cells enriched from blood (not recorded which). The chain joins TRBV23-1 to TRBJ2-7; D possibly corresponds to TRBD2 (5 bases). TRBV23-1 is annotated as an ORF whose role is uncertain. The sequence was obtained from a young woman who had recovered from COVID-19. CDR3 sequence: CAGSDRGTWEQYF. The CDR3 bases are TGCGCGGGATCTGATCGGGGAACTTGGGAGCAGTACTTC.